The 21 T cell receptor beta chains below were found in one sample sequenced in a study of T cells in localized non-small cell lung cancer. Sequencing used immunoSEQ multiplex PCR; TCRdb keeps in-frame clones, though not all of them. This table holds about 1,900 clones, around 20% found once. The source material was lung tumor tissue, sampled before any cancer treatment. These receptor sequences come from a man between 40 and 75 years old with stage I lung adenocarcinoma.

This clone has more than one count but fewer than ten. As DNA, the CDR3 is TGTGCCAGTAGTATAGGACTAGCGGGAGGGCCTGTCGAGCAGTACTTC. This codes for CASSIGLAGGPVEQYF. The chain links TRBV19 to TRBJ2-7, with 14 bases aligning to TRBD2. This CDR3 contains 16 residues. CDR1 and CDR2 (germline): LNHDA, SQIVND (reference sequence). V gave up 1 base and J gave up 6 bases; unmatched junction bases: 5.

Relative to its sample, this clone is large (0.1 to 1%). The chain combines TRBV11-3 with TRBJ2-1; 10 positions agree with TRBD2. CDR3 length equals 16 residues. Trimming removed 4 bases from V and 4 bases from J; junction bases left unmatched: 7. In germline, CDR1 is SGHNT, CDR2 YENEEA. The DNA for the CDR3 is TGTGCCAGCAGCTCCGGGAGCGGGGGGGCTTACAATGAGCAGTTCTTC. Protein sequence: CASSSGSGGAYNEQFF.

The chain is built from TRBV11-3 and TRBJ2-2; 7 bases are a match to TRBD1. Germline trimming cut 8 bases from V and 2 bases from J; bases unmatched to any gene: 5. The CDR3 loop spans 14 amino acids. Germline-derived CDR1 and CDR2 are SGHNT and YENEEA. The CDR3 coding sequence is TGTGCCAGCTCTCGACAGGGAAACACCGGGGAGCTGTTTTTT. It translates to CASSRQGNTGELFF.

This clone was found a few times. The rearrangement uses TRBV6-8 and TRBJ1-1, with TRBD1 identical over 8 bases. Germline-derived CDR1 and CDR2 are MNHGY and SAAAGT. J lost 3 bases, V lost 6 bases, and 9 bases had no gene match. CDR3 length: 15 residues. CDR3 loop: CASRPRTGWDTEAFF. CDR3 DNA sequence: TGTGCCAGCAGACCAAGGACAGGGTGGGACACTGAAGCTTTCTTT.

There are a few counts of this clone. The chain joins TRBV9 to TRBJ1-6; TRBD1 agrees at 10 bases. Trimming removed 2 bases from V and 10 bases from J; junction bases left unmatched: 3. In germline, CDR1 is SGDLS, CDR2 YYNGEE. This CDR3 is 14 amino acids long. The CDR3 protein is CASSVGQGDSPLHF. The CDR3 DNA reads TGTGCCAGCAGCGTCGGACAGGGGGACTCACCCCTCCACTTT.

This clone has a handful of counts. The chain links TRBV10-3 to TRBJ2-2, with TRBD1 identical over 7 bases. The CDR3 totals 17 residues. The V gene end was trimmed by 3 bases and the J gene end by 6 bases; junction bases not matched to a gene: 13. Germline assignment: CDR1 ENHRY and CDR2 SYGVKD. The CDR3 DNA is TGTGCCATCAGTGATTTAGGGGGCGGAATCTGGGCCGGGGAGCTGTTTTTT. Protein product: CAISDLGGGIWAGELFF.

CDR3 DNA sequence: TGTGCCACCGGACAGGGCGACCATCAGCCCCAGCATTTT. This gives the protein CATGQGDHQPQHF. The chain employs TRBV28 and TRBJ1-5; 8 bases fit TRBD1. Trimming cost V 10 bases and J 5 bases; bases outside gene matches: 7. Germline V lookup: CDR1 MDHEN, CDR2 SYDVKM. This CDR3 has 13 residues.

The CDR3 bases are TGTGCCAGCAGCGTCCTTGACAGGGGCGCCCCCCGGGGCTACACCTTC. It codes for CASSVLDRGAPRGYTF. This sequence joins TRBV9 and TRBJ1-2; TRBD1 matches at 8 bases. Looked up from germline, CDR1 is SGDLS and CDR2 is YYNGEE. This CDR3 region has 16 residues. J lost 8 bases, V lost 2 bases, and 14 bases had no gene match.

This clone is termed large. CDR3 sequence reads: CSVEAQGVGGNTIYF. The CDR3 DNA is TGCAGCGTTGAAGCCCAGGGGGTTGGAGGAAACACCATATATTTT. The chain is built from TRBV29-1 and TRBJ1-3, with 7 nucleotides matching TRBD1. CDR3 size: 15 residues. J gave up 4 bases and V 1 base, and 7 bases lay outside the gene matches. Germline loops: CDR1 SQVTM, CDR2 ANQGSEA. The full variable domain, its missing parts supplied by reference TRBV29-1 and TRBJ1-3, is SAVISQKPSRDICQRGTSLTIQCQVDSQVTMMFWYRQQPGQSLTLIATANQGSEATYESGFVIDKFPISRPNLTFSTLTVSNMSPEDSSIYLCSVEAQGVGGNTIYFGEGSWLTVV.

V and J are TRBV6-8 and TRBJ1-5; TRBD1 matches 9 bases. Germline loops: CDR1 MNHGY, CDR2 SAAAGT. The CDR3 covers 15 residues. The V and J ends lost 6 bases and 5 bases, in that order; junction bases with no gene match: 8. The chain's CDR3 is CASSPGTGSYQPQHF. CDR3 bases: TGTGCCAGCAGCCCCGGGACAGGGAGCTATCAGCCCCAGCATTTT.

This clone occurred a few times. This chain links TRBV11-3 with TRBJ2-7; TRBD2 matches at 7 bases. Trimming cost V 0 bases and J 2 bases; bases outside gene matches: 13. This CDR3 contains 18 residues. Germline V gene lookup returns CDR1 SGHNT and CDR2 YENEEA. This CDR3 is CASSLEGGGVERTYEQYF. CDR3 sequence (DNA): TGTGCCAGCAGCTTAGAGGGGGGAGGGGTAGAACGAACCTACGAGCAGTACTTC.

This clone was seen a handful of times. The chain combines TRBV28 with TRBJ1-2; D perhaps matches TRBD1 (5 bases). From germline, CDR1 is MDHEN and CDR2 SYDVKM. The CDR3 has 12 amino acids. V gave up 6 bases and J gave up 6 bases, with 11 bases separating them. CDR3 sequence reads: CASSLGTDGYTF. CDR3 in DNA: TGTGCCAGCAGCCTGGGGACCGATGGCTACACCTTC.

V and J are TRBV28 and TRBJ1-2; D remains unclear. The CDR3 spans 15 residues. Trimming removed 6 bases from V and 2 bases from J, with 16 bases in between. In germline, CDR1 is MDHEN, CDR2 SYDVKM. CDR3 nucleotides: TGTGCCAGCAGCACGCTAGGGCAGAAGAACTATGGCTACACCTTC. It encodes CASSTLGQKNYGYTF.

V and J are TRBV9 and TRBJ2-5, with unresolved D. With 0 bases removed from V and 1 base from J, the gap between germline ends came to 10 bases. Looked up from germline, CDR1 is SGDLS and CDR2 is YYNGEE. CDR3 length: 15 residues. The CDR3 loop is CASSVGTLPQETQYF. The CDR3 DNA reads TGTGCCAGCAGCGTAGGGACGCTTCCCCAAGAGACCCAGTACTTC.

This clone came up a few times. The chain has TRBV28 and TRBJ1-4; 10 bases are a match to TRBD1. Germline V lookup: CDR1 MDHEN, CDR2 SYDVKM. The trim removed 5 bases at V and 7 bases at J, leaving 13 bases unmatched. There are 17 residues in the CDR3. The CDR3 spells CASSPRLSGDRGEKLFF. CDR3 nucleotide sequence: TGTGCCAGCAGTCCACGACTCAGCGGGGACAGGGGTGAAAAACTGTTTTTT.

There are a few counts of this clone. This chain uses TRBV9 with TRBJ2-3; no definite D call. The CDR3 has 12 amino acids. The germline V and J ends were trimmed by 7 bases and 2 bases, with 8 bases remaining between them. Germline loops: CDR1 SGDLS, CDR2 YYNGEE. The CDR3 protein is CASGSFTDTQYF. CDR3 in DNA: TGTGCCAGCGGTTCCTTCACAGATACGCAGTATTTT. The full variable domain, rest sourced from reference TRBV9 and TRBJ2-3, is DSGVTQTPKHLITATGQRVTLRCSPRSGDLSVYWYQQSLDQGLQFLIQYYNGEERAKGNILERFSAQQFPDLHSELNLSSLELGDSALYFCASGSFTDTQYFGPGTRLTVL.

Judged by abundance, this clone is large. The chain uses TRBV6-8 and TRBJ1-2; possible D gene TRBD1, 5 bases. The ends were cut back, 5 bases at V and 4 bases at J, with 23 bases in the middle. The CDR3 runs to 17 residues. The germline gives CDR1 MNHGY, CDR2 SAAAGT. DNA of the CDR3: TGTGCCAGCAGTACCTTTCCGGATGGGGCTCTGTTCTATGGCTACACCTTC. Amino acids: CASSTFPDGALFYGYTF.

CDR3 in DNA: TGTGCCAGCAGTTACCCGACAGGACGGGACACTGAAGCTTTCTTT. As protein: CASSYPTGRDTEAFF. The chain carries TRBV6-8 and TRBJ1-1; D might be TRBD1 (6 bases). V gave up 2 bases and J gave up 3 bases, with 13 bases separating them. There are 15 residues in the CDR3. Germline CDR1 reads MNHGY; CDR2 reads SAAAGT.

This clone turned up a few times. This chain connects TRBV6-8 to TRBJ1-5; TRBD1 matches 11 bases. The V gene end was trimmed by 7 bases and the J gene end by 7 bases; junction bases not matched to a gene: 12. Germline V lookup: CDR1 MNHGY, CDR2 SAAAGT. This CDR3 region has 16 residues. CDR3 nucleotide sequence: TGTGCCAGCATTACCGGACAGGGGGCGTACGGGCAGCCCCAGCATTTT. This sequence encodes CASITGQGAYGQPQHF.

The V call is TRBV9, the J call TRBJ2-1, with D maybe TRBD2 (6 bases). Germline V gene lookup returns CDR1 SGDLS and CDR2 YYNGEE. This CDR3 comprises 13 residues. V was cut by 3 bases and J by 5 bases, with 9 bases left in between. This CDR3 reads CASSGRANNEQFF. The CDR3, as DNA: TGTGCCAGCAGCGGGAGGGCGAACAATGAGCAGTTCTTC.

In DNA, the CDR3 is TGTGCCAGCAGCGCGTGGGGGGCCGGGACCGGGGAGCTGTTTTTT. Amino acids: CASSAWGAGTGELFF. V usage is TRBV9 and J usage is TRBJ2-2; either TRBD1 or TRBD2 may supply D (6 bases each). This CDR3 has 15 amino acids. Trimming took 3 bases from V and 5 from J, leaving 14 bases between them. The germline V gene encodes CDR1 SGDLS and CDR2 YYNGEE.